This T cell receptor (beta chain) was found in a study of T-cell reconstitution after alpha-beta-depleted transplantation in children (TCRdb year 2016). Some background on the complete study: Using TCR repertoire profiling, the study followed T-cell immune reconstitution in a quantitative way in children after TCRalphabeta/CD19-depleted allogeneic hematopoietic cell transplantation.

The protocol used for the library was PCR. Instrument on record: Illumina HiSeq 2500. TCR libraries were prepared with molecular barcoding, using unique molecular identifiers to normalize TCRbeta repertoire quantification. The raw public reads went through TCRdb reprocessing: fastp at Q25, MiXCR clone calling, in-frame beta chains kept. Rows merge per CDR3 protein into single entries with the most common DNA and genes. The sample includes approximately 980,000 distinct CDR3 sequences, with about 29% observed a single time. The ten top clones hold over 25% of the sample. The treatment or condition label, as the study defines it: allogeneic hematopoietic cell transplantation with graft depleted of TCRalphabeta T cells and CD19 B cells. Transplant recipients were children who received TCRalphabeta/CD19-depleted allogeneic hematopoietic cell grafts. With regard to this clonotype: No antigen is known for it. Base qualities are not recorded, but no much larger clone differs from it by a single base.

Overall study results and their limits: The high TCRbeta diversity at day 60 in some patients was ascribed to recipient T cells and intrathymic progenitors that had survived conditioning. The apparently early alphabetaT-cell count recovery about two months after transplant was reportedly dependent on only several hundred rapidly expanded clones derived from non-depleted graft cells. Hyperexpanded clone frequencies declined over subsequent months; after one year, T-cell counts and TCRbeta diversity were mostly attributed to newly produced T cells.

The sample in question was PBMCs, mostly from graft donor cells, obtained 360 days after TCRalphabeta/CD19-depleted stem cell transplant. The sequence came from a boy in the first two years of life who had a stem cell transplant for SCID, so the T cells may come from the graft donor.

The CDR3 reads CASSQDLGQASEKLFF. DNA sequence: TGTGCCAGCAGCCAAGATTTGGGACAGGCGAGTGAAAAACTGTTTTTT. Rearrangement joined TRBV3-1 to TRBJ1-4, with 8 bases in between that match TRBD1. The CDR1 and CDR2 encoded by the germline V gene (reference sequence) are LGHDT and YNNKEL. From cysteine to phenylalanine, the CDR3 is 16 amino acids long. Here the CDR3 DNA is all that survives: 48 bases in frame from base 1. Compared with germline, V lacks 0 bases and J lacks 7 bases; bases without a gene match: 7.